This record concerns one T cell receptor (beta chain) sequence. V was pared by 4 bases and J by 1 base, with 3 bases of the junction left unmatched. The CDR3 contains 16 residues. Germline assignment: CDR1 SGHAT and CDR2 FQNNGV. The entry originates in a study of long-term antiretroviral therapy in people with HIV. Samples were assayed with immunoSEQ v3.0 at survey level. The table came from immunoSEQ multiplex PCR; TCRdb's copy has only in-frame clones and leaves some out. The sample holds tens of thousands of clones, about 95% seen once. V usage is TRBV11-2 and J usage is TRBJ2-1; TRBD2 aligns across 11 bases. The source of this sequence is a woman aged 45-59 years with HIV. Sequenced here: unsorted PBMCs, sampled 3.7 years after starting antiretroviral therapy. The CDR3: CASSSSGGLSYNEQFF. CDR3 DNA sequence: TGTGCCAGCAGCTCTAGCGGGGGGCTTTCCTACAATGAGCAGTTCTTC.